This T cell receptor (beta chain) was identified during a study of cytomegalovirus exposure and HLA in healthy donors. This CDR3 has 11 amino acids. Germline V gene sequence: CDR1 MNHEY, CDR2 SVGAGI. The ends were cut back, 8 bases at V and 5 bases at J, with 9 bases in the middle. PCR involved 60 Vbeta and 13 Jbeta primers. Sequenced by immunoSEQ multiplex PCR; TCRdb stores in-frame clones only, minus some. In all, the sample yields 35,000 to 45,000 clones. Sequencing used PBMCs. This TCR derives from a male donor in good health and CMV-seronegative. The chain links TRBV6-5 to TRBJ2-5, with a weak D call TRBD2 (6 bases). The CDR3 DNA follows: TGTGCCAGCCGGGACTCGGAGACCCAGTACTTC. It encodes CASRDSETQYF.